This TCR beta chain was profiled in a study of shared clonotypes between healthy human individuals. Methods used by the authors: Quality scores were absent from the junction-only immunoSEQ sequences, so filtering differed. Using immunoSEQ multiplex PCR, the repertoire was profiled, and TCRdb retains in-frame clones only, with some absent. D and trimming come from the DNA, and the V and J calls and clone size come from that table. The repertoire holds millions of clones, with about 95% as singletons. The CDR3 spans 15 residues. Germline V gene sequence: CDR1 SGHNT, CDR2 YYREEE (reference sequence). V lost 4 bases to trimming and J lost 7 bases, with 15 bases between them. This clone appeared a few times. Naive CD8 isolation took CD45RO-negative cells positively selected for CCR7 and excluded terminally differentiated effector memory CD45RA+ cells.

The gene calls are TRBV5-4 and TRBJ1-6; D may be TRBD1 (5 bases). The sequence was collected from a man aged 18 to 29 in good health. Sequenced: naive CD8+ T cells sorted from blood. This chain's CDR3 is CASSGGGGPNSPLHF. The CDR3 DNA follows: TGTGCCAGCAGCGGGGGTGGGGGTCCGAATTCACCCCTCCACTTT.